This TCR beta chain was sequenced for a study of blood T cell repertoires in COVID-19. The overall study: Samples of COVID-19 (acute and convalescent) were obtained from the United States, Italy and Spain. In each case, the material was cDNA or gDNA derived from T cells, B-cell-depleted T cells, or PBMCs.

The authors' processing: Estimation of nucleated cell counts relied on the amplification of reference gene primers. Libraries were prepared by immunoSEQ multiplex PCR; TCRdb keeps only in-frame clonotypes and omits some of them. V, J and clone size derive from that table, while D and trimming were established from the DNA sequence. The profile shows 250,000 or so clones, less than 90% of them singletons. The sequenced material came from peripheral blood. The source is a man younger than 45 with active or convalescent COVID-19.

Here the CDR3 DNA reads TGCGCCAGCAGCCAACTACAGGGGGCGAAGCGCGAGCAGTACTTC. It is translated as CASSQLQGAKREQYF. The rearrangement joins TRBV4-1 to TRBJ2-7; 9 bases align to TRBD1. Germline CDR1 MGHRA, CDR2 YSYEKL. This CDR3 region has 15 residues. Germline trimming cut 2 bases from V and 6 bases from J; bases unmatched to any gene: 8.